This T cell receptor beta chain was profiled in a study of response to subunit inactivated influenza vaccine. Study-level points and caveats: After each seasonal influenza vaccination, few new T cells are recruited, the authors suggested.

The CDR3 loop spans 14 amino acids. V lost 5 bases, J lost 13 bases, and 13 bases stayed unmatched. MiXCR, applied by TCRdb to the RT-PCR reads, yields one record per CDR3 protein. The sample consists of fewer than 700,000 distinct CDR3 sequences, over 10% of them appearing once. This clonotype occurred a few times. Its cognate antigen is unknown. This chain uses TRBV12-3 or TRBV12-4 with TRBJ2-5; TRBD1 matches 10 bases. The receptor was derived from a man between 50 and 59 years old who received an inactivated influenza vaccine. The sequences come from PBMCs from blood, collected about 40 days after vaccination. CDR3 in amino acids: CASSPTLGQGILYF. CDR3 nucleotide sequence: TGTGCCAGCAGTCCAACTCTGGGACAGGGGATTCTGTACTTC.